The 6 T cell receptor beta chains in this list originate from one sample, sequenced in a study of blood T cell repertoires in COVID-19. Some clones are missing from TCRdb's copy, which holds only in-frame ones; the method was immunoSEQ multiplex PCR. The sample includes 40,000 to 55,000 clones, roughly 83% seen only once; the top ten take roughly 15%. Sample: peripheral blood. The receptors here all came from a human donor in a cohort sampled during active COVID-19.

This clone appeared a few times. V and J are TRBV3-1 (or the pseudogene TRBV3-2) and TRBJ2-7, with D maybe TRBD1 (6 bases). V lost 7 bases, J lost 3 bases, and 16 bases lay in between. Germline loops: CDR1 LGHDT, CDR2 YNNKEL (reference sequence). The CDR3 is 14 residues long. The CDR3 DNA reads TGTGCCAGCACCGAGACTCGGGGACACTACGAGCAGTACTTC. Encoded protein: CASTETRGHYEQYF.

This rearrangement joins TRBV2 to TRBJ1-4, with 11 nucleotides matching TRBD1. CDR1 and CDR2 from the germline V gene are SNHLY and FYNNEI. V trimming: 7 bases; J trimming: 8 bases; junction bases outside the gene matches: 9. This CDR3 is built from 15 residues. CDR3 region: CASKIYGTGGEKLFF. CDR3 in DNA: TGTGCCAGCAAGATTTATGGGACAGGGGGAGAAAAACTGTTTTTT. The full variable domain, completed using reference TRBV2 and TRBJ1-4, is EPEVTQTPSHQVTQMGQEVILRCVPISNHLYFYWYRQILGQKVEFLVSFYNNEISEKSEIFDDQFSVERPDGSNFTLKIRSTKLEDSAMYFCASKIYGTGGEKLFFGSGTQLSVL.

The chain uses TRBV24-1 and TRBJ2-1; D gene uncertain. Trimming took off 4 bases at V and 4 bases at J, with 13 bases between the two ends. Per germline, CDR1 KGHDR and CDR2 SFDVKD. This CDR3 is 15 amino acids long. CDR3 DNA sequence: TGTGCCACCAGTGAGGTCGGTAATCCATACAATGAGCAGTTCTTC. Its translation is CATSEVGNPYNEQFF.

The CDR3 sequence is CSVGQGQGSNYGYTF. DNA of the CDR3: TGCAGCGTTGGACAGGGCCAGGGATCTAACTATGGCTACACCTTC. V is TRBV29-1 and J is TRBJ1-2; 7 bases are shared with TRBD1. Trimming cost V 4 bases and J 0 bases; bases outside gene matches: 8. This CDR3 has 15 residues. From germline, CDR1 is SQVTM and CDR2 ANQGSEA.

CDR3 sequence: CASSPNFPSGTYNEQFF. The CDR3 DNA follows: TGCGCCAGCAGCCCCAATTTTCCCAGCGGGACCTACAATGAGCAGTTCTTC. The rearrangement joins TRBV5-1 to TRBJ2-1; 7 positions match TRBD2. Trimming at V came to 4 bases and at J to 2 bases, leaving 12 bases not matched to a gene. The CDR3 sequence is 17 residues long. CDR1 and CDR2 (germline): SGHRS, YFSETQ.

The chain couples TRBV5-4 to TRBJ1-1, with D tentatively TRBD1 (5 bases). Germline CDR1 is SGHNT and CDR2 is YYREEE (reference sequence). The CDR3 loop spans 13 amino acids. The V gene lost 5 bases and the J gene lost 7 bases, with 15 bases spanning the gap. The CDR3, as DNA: TGTGCCAGCAGTTCAGACAGAAGCCTTGAAGCTTTCTTT. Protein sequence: CASSSDRSLEAFF.